Here is one T cell receptor (beta chain) with its context. Its specificity is not known. This record belongs to a study of monozygotic twins with inflammatory bowel disease. General observations from the study: By inverse Simpson index, TCRbeta diversity was lower in IBD patients than in healthy co-twins.

From its re-call of the 5' RACE reads, TCRdb lists each CDR3 protein once, without DNA. Its table records tens of thousands of distinct CDR3 sequences. Germline V gene lookup returns CDR1 SQVTM and CDR2 ANQGSEA. The CDR3 has 14 residues. The source material was blood. The chain couples TRBV29-1 to TRBJ1-2; the D call from TCRdb, TRBD1, cannot be confirmed without DNA. The clonotype comes from a human donor with ulcerative colitis or Crohn's disease, or a healthy co-twin of an affected twin (not recorded which). The CDR3 reads CSVVEDGTGAGYTF. The full variable domain, its missing parts supplied by reference TRBV29-1 and TRBJ1-2, is SAVISQKPSRDICQRGTSLTIQCQVDSQVTMMFWYRQQPGQSLTLIATANQGSEATYESGFVIDKFPISRPNLTFSTLTVSNMSPEDSSIYLCSVVEDGTGAGYTFGSGTRLTVV.